This T cell receptor (beta chain) was captured by sequencing in a study of control samples from healthy donors and cancer patients. V lost 5 bases and J lost 3; bases outside the gene matches: 7. The CDR3 runs to 14 residues. Germline V CDR1 and CDR2: SEHNR, FQNEAQ (reference sequence). This clone has only a few counts. The table came from immunoSEQ multiplex PCR; TCRdb's copy has only in-frame clones and leaves some out. Here the sample spans about 410,000 clones, about 93% being singletons. The rearrangement joins TRBV7-9 to TRBJ2-7, with TRBD1 matching 7 bases. Sample: PBMCs. This receptor was identified in a man in his forties with head and neck cancer. DNA of the CDR3: TGTGCCAGCAGCACCGGGGACAGCCACTACGAGCAGTACTTC. It codes for CASSTGDSHYEQYF.